These 8 T cell receptor beta chains were sequenced from one sample in a study of siplizumab effects on memory and regulatory T cells. TCRdb keeps only in-frame clones here, not all; method: immunoSEQ multiplex PCR. Here the sample spans over 85,000 clones, roughly 93% being singletons. The specimen sequenced was CD8+ T cells sorted from blood. The receptors come from a human donor in good health.

The J gene is TRBJ2-3, the V gene TRBV19; unclear D gene. With 3 bases removed from V and 0 bases from J, the gap between germline ends came to 10 bases. From germline, CDR1 is LNHDA and CDR2 SQIVND (reference sequence). This CDR3 is 15 amino acids long. The CDR3 loop reads CASSIVAISTDTQYF. Written as DNA, the CDR3 is TGTGCCAGTAGTATTGTGGCGATCAGCACAGATACGCAGTATTTT.

The chain has TRBV4-1 and TRBJ2-1, with 9 nucleotides matching TRBD2. This CDR3 spans 15 amino acids. In germline, CDR1 is MGHRA, CDR2 YSYEKL. V shed 5 bases and J 8 bases; nucleotides not matched to a gene: 10. CDR3 nucleotides: TGCGCCAGCAGCTCTCCCAAGGCTAGCGGGGATGAGCAGTTCTTC. This sequence encodes CASSSPKASGDEQFF.

This clone was seen a single time. The CDR3 reads CASSFPRLLDLGAFF. In nucleotides, the CDR3 is TGTGCCAGCAGCTTCCCCCGTTTGTTAGACCTTGGAGCTTTCTTT. The chain has TRBV11-2 and TRBJ1-1, with D unclear. This CDR3 is 15 amino acids long. From germline, CDR1 is SGHAT and CDR2 FQNNGV. The ends were cut back, 3 bases at V and 10 bases at J, with 21 bases in the middle. The full variable domain, rest sourced from reference TRBV11-2 and TRBJ1-1, is EAGVAQSPRYKIIEKRQSVAFWCNPISGHATLYWYQQILGQGPKLLIQFQNNGVVDDSQLPKDRFSAERLKGVDSTLKIQPAKLEDSAVYLCASSFPRLLDLGAFFGQGTRLTVV.

The rearrangement links TRBV19 to TRBJ2-7; perhaps TRBD1 as D (6 bases). The length of the CDR3 is 15 residues. Trimming took 4 bases from V and 0 from J, leaving 13 bases between them. Germline CDR1 and CDR2: LNHDA and SQIVND (reference sequence). The CDR3 sequence is CASSTERTVSYEQYF. Written as DNA, the CDR3 is TGTGCCAGTAGTACCGAAAGGACAGTCTCCTACGAGCAGTACTTC.

The chain uses TRBV7-9 and TRBJ2-1, with unresolved D. CDR1 and CDR2 (germline): SEHNR, FQNEAQ (reference sequence). V lost 4 bases and J 8 bases, leaving 12 bases between the germline ends. The CDR3 contains 13 residues. CDR3 in DNA: TGTGCCAGCAGCTCTCCCTTAGGCGATGAGCAGTTCTTC. Translated: CASSSPLGDEQFF.

The V and J genes are TRBV7-9 and TRBJ2-7, with D tentatively TRBD1 (5 bases). V dropped 0 bases and J dropped 4 bases, with 7 bases sitting between them. This CDR3 has 13 amino acids. CDR1 is SEHNR and CDR2 is FQNEAQ in the germline V gene (reference sequence). This CDR3 is CASSLAREYEQYF. Written as DNA, the CDR3 is TGTGCCAGCAGCTTAGCCAGGGAATACGAGCAGTACTTC.

The V and J genes are TRBV5-3 and TRBJ1-2; TRBD1 is a possible D gene (5 bases). TRBV5-3 is identified as an open reading frame with a role that is uncertain. The ends were cut back, 2 bases at V and 3 bases at J, with 26 bases in the middle. This CDR3 contains 19 residues. The CDR3 protein is CARSFGFRVGLLLDYGYTF. The CDR3 nucleotides read TGTGCCAGAAGCTTTGGGTTCAGGGTAGGACTCCTATTGGACTATGGCTACACCTTC.

CDR3 in amino acids: CASSQEGRVGTEAFF. The CDR3 nucleotides read TGCGCCAGCAGCCAAGAGGGGCGGGTAGGCACTGAAGCTTTCTTT. The chain couples TRBV4-1 to TRBJ1-1; possibly TRBD1 for D (5 bases). Germline CDR1 MGHRA, CDR2 YSYEKL. The CDR3 sequence is 15 residues long. V shed 0 bases and J shed 4 bases, with 12 bases lying between them.